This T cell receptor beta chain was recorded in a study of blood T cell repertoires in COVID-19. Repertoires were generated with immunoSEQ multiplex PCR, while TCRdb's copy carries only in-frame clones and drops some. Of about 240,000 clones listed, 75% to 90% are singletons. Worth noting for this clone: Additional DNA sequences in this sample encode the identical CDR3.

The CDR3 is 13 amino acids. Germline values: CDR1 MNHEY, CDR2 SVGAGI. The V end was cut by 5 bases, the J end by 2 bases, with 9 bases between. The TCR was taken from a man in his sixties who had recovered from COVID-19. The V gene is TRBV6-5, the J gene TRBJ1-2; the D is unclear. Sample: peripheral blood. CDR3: CASSRTENYGYTF. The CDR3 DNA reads TGTGCCAGCAGTCGTACAGAGAACTATGGCTACACCTTC.